These 21 T cell receptor beta chains share one sample of origin, sequenced in a study of cytomegalovirus exposure and HLA in healthy donors. PCR primers comprised 60 Vbeta and 13 Jbeta primers. Clones were sequenced by immunoSEQ multiplex PCR, and TCRdb holds only the in-frame ones, with some missing. The sample includes fewer than 250,000 clones, roughly 77% of them seen just once. Sequenced input: PBMCs. Receptors originate from a male donor in good health and CMV-seropositive.

V and J are TRBV19 and TRBJ2-5; D uncertain. Between the trimmed V and J ends, which lost 8 bases and 1 base, there was a span of 5 bases. The CDR3 has 11 amino acids. CDR1 LNHDA and CDR2 SQIVND come from the germline V gene (reference sequence). As DNA, the CDR3 is TGTGCCAGTTCAGTCCAAGAGACCCAGTACTTC. This sequence encodes CASSVQETQYF. The entire variable domain, with the rest obtained from reference TRBV19 and TRBJ2-5, is as follows: DGGITQSPKYLFRKEGQNVTLSCEQNLNHDAMYWYRQDPGQGLRLIYYSQIVNDFQKGDIAEGYSVSREKKESFPLTVTSAQKNPTAFYLCASSVQETQYFGPGTRLLVL.

The CDR3 sequence is CASSRTGTYEQYF. The CDR3 DNA follows: TGTGCCAGCAGCAGGACAGGGACCTACGAGCAGTACTTC. The V call is TRBV25-1, the J call TRBJ2-5; 8 nucleotides agree with TRBD1. The J call may be faulty, since TRBJ2-7 better matches the DNA end. The CDR3 is 13 residues long. The V gene's germline CDR1 is MGHDK and CDR2 SYGVNS.

The rearrangement links TRBV11-2 to TRBJ1-5, with 9 bases aligning to TRBD1. Trimming removed 5 bases from V and 5 bases from J; junction bases left unmatched: 10. In germline, CDR1 is SGHAT, CDR2 FQNNGV. The CDR3 covers 16 residues. CDR3 loop: CASSGEGQGVDQPQHF. CDR3 DNA: TGTGCCAGCAGCGGGGAGGGACAGGGCGTAGATCAGCCCCAGCATTTT.

Worth noting for this clone: The junction differs from germline at one of its ends, possibly a read error. The chain is built from TRBV13 and TRBJ1-1; D possibly corresponds to TRBD1 (5 bases). CDR1 is PRHDT and CDR2 is FYEKMQ in the germline V gene (reference sequence). The CDR3 covers 14 residues. This CDR3 reads CASSFRGMNTESFF. CDR3 sequence (DNA): TGTGCCAGCAGCTTTCGGGGGATGAACACTGAATCTTTCTTT. The whole variable domain, remainder taken from reference TRBV13 and TRBJ1-1, is AAGVIQSPRHLIKEKRETATLKCYPIPRHDTVYWYQQGPGQDPQFLISFYEKMQSDKGSIPDRFSAQQFSDYHSELNMSSLELGDSALYFCASSFRGMNTESFFGQGTRLTVV.

The chain carries TRBV11-1 and TRBJ2-7; tentatively, D is TRBD1 (5 bases). Germline CDR1 SGHAT, CDR2 FQDESV (reference sequence). CDR3 length: 15 amino acids. V lost 1 base to trimming and J lost 2 bases, with 12 bases between them. In DNA form, the CDR3 reads TGTGCCAGCAGCTTAGACAGGACCTCTACCTACGAGCAGTACTTC. Translating it yields CASSLDRTSTYEQYF.

The V call is TRBV11-1, the J call TRBJ1-5; 8 bases are a match to TRBD1. This CDR3 is built from 12 residues. Germline V lookup: CDR1 SGHAT, CDR2 FQDESV (reference sequence). Trimming took 6 bases from V and 9 from J; bases not matched to a gene: 4. CDR3 residues: CASRPDRGPQHF. In DNA form, the CDR3 reads TGTGCCAGCAGGCCAGACAGGGGGCCCCAGCATTTT.

The chain has TRBV13 and TRBJ2-7; D is ambiguous. Germline V gene data show CDR1 as PRHDT and CDR2 as FYEKMQ (reference sequence). The CDR3 sequence is 13 residues long. V was shortened by 5 bases and J by 0 bases, with 8 bases between the two germline ends. CDR3 nucleotide sequence: TGTGCCAGCAGCCCCCCAGGCTCCTACGAGCAGTACTTC. It is translated as CASSPPGSYEQYF.

V gene TRBV4-2 combines with J gene TRBJ2-3; D is possibly TRBD1 (6 bases). Trimming left V 7 bases short and J 1 base short, with 18 bases between. Germline V lookup: CDR1 LGHNA, CDR2 YNFKEQ. The CDR3 contains 16 residues. In DNA, the CDR3 is TGTGCCAGCAACCAGTATTACAGGGCCGGCACAGATACGCAGTATTTT. Protein product: CASNQYYRAGTDTQYF.

The rearrangement links TRBV4-3 to TRBJ1-5; D might be TRBD1 (6 bases). V gave up 2 bases and J gave up 2 bases, with 10 bases separating them. The CDR3 is 15 amino acids. Germline lookup yields CDR1 LGHNA and CDR2 YSLEER. The CDR3 sequence is CASSQSGGGNQPQHF. Here the CDR3 DNA reads TGCGCCAGCAGCCAATCGGGGGGCGGCAATCAGCCCCAGCATTTT.

V usage is TRBV18 and J usage is TRBJ2-5; 7 bases match TRBD2. V trimming: 3 bases; J trimming: 2 bases; junction bases outside the gene matches: 6. CDR3 size: 15 residues. Germline CDR1 reads KGHSH; CDR2 reads LQKENI. The CDR3 coding sequence is TGTGCCAGCTCACCGAACCTAGCGGAACAAGAGACCCAGTACTTC. It encodes CASSPNLAEQETQYF. Full variable domain (missing parts from reference TRBV18 and TRBJ2-5): NAGVMQNPRHLVRRRGQEARLRCSPMKGHSHVYWYRQLPEEGLKFMVYLQKENIIDESGMPKERFSAEFPKEGPSILRIQQVVRGDSAAYFCASSPNLAEQETQYFGPGTRLLVL.

The V call is TRBV4-3, the J call TRBJ1-2; D is unresolved. There are 13 residues in the CDR3. In germline, CDR1 is LGHNA, CDR2 YSLEER. V dropped 3 bases and J dropped 5 bases, with 10 bases sitting between them. CDR3 sequence reads: CASSQDIQYGYTF. CDR3 in DNA: TGCGCCAGCAGCCAGGATATACAGTATGGCTACACCTTC.

CDR3 region: CASSFWGQGRSNQPQHF. The CDR3 DNA reads TGTGCCAGCAGCTTCTGGGGCCAGGGTAGGAGCAATCAGCCCCAGCATTTT. The chain joins TRBV7-9 to TRBJ1-5, with a weak D call TRBD1 (5 bases). Trimming took 3 bases from V and 1 from J, leaving 16 bases between them. CDR1 and CDR2 (germline): SEHNR, FQNEAQ (reference sequence). This CDR3 has 17 residues.

This clone was found once. The chain is built from TRBV5-5 and TRBJ1-1; D possibly corresponds to TRBD1 (6 bases). Germline V lookup: CDR1 SGHKS, CDR2 YYEKEE (reference sequence). The V gene lost 1 base and the J gene lost 3 bases, with 7 bases spanning the gap. This CDR3 comprises 13 residues. CDR3 region: CASSLRGYTEAFF. The CDR3 region has the DNA TGTGCCAGCAGCTTGAGGGGGTACACTGAAGCTTTCTTT.

The chain recombines TRBV10-3 with TRBJ2-3, with 9 bases that match TRBD2. V shed 6 bases and J 0 bases; nucleotides not matched to a gene: 7. The CDR3 has 16 amino acids. Germline CDR1 reads ENHRY; CDR2 reads SYGVKD. CDR3 nucleotide sequence: TGTGCCATCAGCGATAGCGGGGGAGTAAGCACAGATACGCAGTATTTT. Amino acid sequence: CAISDSGGVSTDTQYF.

The chain links TRBV4-1 to TRBJ2-1; the D is unclear. The V end was cut by 3 bases, the J end by 8 bases, with 8 bases between. Per germline, CDR1 MGHRA and CDR2 YSYEKL. This CDR3 has 12 amino acids. CDR3 DNA: TGCGCCAGCAGCCAGATAGATGATGAGCAGTTCTTC. Translated: CASSQIDDEQFF.

The chain uses TRBV4-3 and TRBJ1-2; TRBD1 matches 11 bases. The J segment lost 4 bases and the V segment lost 1 base, leaving 5 bases of the junction unmatched. The CDR3 is 16 residues long. Germline CDR1 reads LGHNA; CDR2 reads YSLEER. The CDR3 coding sequence is TGCGCCAGCAGCCAAGTTTCCGGGACAGGGGGCTATGGCTACACCTTC. It encodes CASSQVSGTGGYGYTF.

The CDR3 region is CASSLTQSTDTQYF. CDR3 DNA: TGTGCCAGCAGTTTAACACAAAGCACAGATACGCAGTATTTT. V usage is TRBV27 and J usage is TRBJ2-3, with no clear D. The ends were cut back, 2 bases at V and 0 bases at J, with 6 bases in the middle. Looked up from germline, CDR1 is MNHEY and CDR2 is SMNVEV (reference sequence). The CDR3 runs 14 residues.

The genes are TRBV7-9 and TRBJ1-4; 10 positions match TRBD1. CDR3 length: 14 amino acids. Germline V gene data show CDR1 as SEHNR and CDR2 as FQNEAQ (reference sequence). V dropped 5 bases and J dropped 5; count of bases not matched to a gene: 2. The CDR3 protein is CASSATGGNEKLFF. In DNA form, the CDR3 reads TGTGCCAGCAGCGCGACAGGGGGCAATGAAAAACTGTTTTTT.

Comments on this clone: This same CDR3 is encoded by further DNA sequences in the sample. The chain joins TRBV6-1 to TRBJ1-5; D call uncertain. The V and J ends lost 1 base and 7 bases respectively, with 5 bases between them. This CDR3 is built from 12 residues. Germline CDR1 and CDR2: MNHNS and SASEGT. The CDR3 region has the DNA TGTGCCAGCAGTGAAGGAGGCCAGCCCCAGCATTTT. Protein product: CASSEGGQPQHF.

The genes are TRBV19 and TRBJ2-3, with D uncertain. Trimming cost V 9 bases and J 1 base, with 11 bases left between them. Germline values: CDR1 LNHDA, CDR2 SQIVND (reference sequence). This CDR3 region has 13 residues. Written as DNA, the CDR3 is TGTGCCAGCCACTCCCGGGGCACAGATACGCAGTATTTT. Protein: CASHSRGTDTQYF.

The genes are TRBV2 and TRBJ2-1; tentatively, D is TRBD1 (5 bases). The CDR3 is 12 amino acids. The ends were cut back, 10 bases at V and 4 bases at J, with 11 bases in the middle. Germline assignment: CDR1 SNHLY and CDR2 FYNNEI. The CDR3 loop is CATETAYNEQFF. The CDR3 nucleotides are TGTGCCACGGAGACAGCTTACAATGAGCAGTTCTTC.